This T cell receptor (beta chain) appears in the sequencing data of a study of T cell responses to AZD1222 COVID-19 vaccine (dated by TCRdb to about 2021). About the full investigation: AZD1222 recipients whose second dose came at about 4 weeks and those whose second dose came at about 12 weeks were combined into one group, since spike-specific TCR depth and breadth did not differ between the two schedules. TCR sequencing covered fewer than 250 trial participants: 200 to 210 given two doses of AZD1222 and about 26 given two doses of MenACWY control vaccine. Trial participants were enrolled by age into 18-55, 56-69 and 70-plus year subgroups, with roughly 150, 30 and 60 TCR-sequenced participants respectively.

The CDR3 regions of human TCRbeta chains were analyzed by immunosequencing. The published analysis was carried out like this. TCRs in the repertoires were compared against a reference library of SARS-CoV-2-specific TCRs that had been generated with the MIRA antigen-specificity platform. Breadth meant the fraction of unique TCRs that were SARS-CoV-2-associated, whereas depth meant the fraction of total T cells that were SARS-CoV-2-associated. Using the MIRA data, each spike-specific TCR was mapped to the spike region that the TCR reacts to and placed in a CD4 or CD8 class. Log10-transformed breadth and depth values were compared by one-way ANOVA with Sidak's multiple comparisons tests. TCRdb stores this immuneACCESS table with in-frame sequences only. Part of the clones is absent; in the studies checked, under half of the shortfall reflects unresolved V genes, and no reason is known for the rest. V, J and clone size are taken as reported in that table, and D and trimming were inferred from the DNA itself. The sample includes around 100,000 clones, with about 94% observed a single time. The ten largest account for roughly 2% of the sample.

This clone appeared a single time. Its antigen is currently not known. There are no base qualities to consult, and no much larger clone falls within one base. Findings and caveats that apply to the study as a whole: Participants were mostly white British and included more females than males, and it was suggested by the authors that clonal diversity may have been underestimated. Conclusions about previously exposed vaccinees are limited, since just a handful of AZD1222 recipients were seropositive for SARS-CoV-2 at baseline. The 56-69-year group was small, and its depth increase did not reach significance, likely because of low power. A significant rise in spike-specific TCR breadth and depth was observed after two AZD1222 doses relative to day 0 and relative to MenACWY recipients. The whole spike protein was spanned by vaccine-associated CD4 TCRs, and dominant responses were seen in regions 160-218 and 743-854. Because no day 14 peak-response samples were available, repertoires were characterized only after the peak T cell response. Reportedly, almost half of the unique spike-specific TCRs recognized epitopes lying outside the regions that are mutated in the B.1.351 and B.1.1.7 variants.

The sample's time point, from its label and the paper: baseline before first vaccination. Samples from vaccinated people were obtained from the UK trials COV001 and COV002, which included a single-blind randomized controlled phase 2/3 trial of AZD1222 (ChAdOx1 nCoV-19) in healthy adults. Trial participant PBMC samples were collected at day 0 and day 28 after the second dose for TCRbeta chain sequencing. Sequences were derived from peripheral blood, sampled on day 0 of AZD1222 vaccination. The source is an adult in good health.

The DNA reads TGTGCCTGGGCCGGGACTGGGAGCTCCTACGAGCAGTACTTC. Translated, it reads CAWAGTGSSYEQYF. This receptor chain uses TRBV30 and TRBJ2-7; 6 matching bases give a weak D call of TRBD2. Per the germline V gene (reference sequence), GTSNPN is the CDR1 and SVGIG is the CDR2. The V end loses 5 bases and the J end loses 0 bases, and a stretch of 14 bases separates them. The CDR3 goes from the cysteine to the phenylalanine over 14 residues. Only the CDR3 DNA stays, 42 bases, in frame from base 1.